The 9 T cell receptor beta chains given below trace back to one sample, sequenced in a study of T cell repertoires in aging, cancer and after chemotherapy. TCR beta rearrangements were amplified from peripheral blood genomic DNA. Rearranged V-D-J TRB sequences were amplified with a mixed TRB-A/B primer pool. TCRdb re-called the multiplex PCR reads with MiXCR, one entry per CDR3 protein. This repertoire shows about 11,000 distinct CDR3 sequences, about 24% found once; its top ten account for approximately 2.1%. The material sequenced was blood. These receptors originate from a human donor in good health.

This clonotype was counted a few times. This chain joins TRBV7-2 and TRBJ2-5; TRBD2 agrees at 9 bases. The CDR3 has 15 residues. Per the germline V gene, CDR1 is SGHTA and CDR2 is FQGNSA. The trim removed 1 base at V and 9 bases at J, leaving 9 bases unmatched. The CDR3 region is CASSLEQRGVGAQYF. The DNA for the CDR3 is TGTGCCAGCAGCTTAGAGCAGCGGGGGGTCGGGGCCCAGTACTTC. The full variable domain, in which reference TRBV7-2 and TRBJ2-5 provide the parts outside the CDR3, is GAGVSQSPSNKVTEKGKDVELRCDPISGHTALYWYRQSLGQGLEFLIYFQGNSAPDKSGLPSDRFSAERTGGSVSTLTIQRTQQEDSAVYLCASSLEQRGVGAQYFGPGTRLLVL.

This clonotype qualifies as medium-sized. This chain connects TRBV7-6 to TRBJ2-3; no clear D. Germline lookup yields CDR1 SGHVS and CDR2 FNYEAQ. There are 12 residues in the CDR3. V was shortened by 1 base and J by 5 bases, with 4 bases between the two germline ends. CDR3 sequence: CASSLDGDTQYF. The CDR3 bases are TGTGCCAGCAGCTTAGATGGAGATACGCAGTATTTT.

By proportion, this clonotype is medium-sized. The chain recombines TRBV27 with TRBJ2-6; D gene uncertain. CDR3 length: 13 amino acids. Germline CDR1 and CDR2: MNHEY and SMNVEV (reference sequence). The V end was cut by 4 bases, the J end by 4 bases, with 5 bases between. The CDR3 region has the DNA TGTGCCAGCAGTTATTCAGGGGCCAACGTCCTGACTTTC. Amino acids: CASSYSGANVLTF.

The rearrangement links TRBV7-2 to TRBJ1-5; maybe TRBD1 (6 bases). The V end lost 1 base, the J end lost 5 bases, and 12 bases lay between the germline ends. The CDR3 has 15 residues. CDR1 and CDR2 (germline): SGHTA, FQGNSA. The CDR3 sequence: CASSLEGRGDQPQHF. The CDR3 DNA reads as TGTGCCAGCAGCTTAGAAGGCAGGGGAGATCAGCCCCAGCATTTT.

Turning to this clonotype: A much larger clone differs from this one at a single base, so this may be a read error. The gene calls are TRBV7-9 and TRBJ2-5, with D possibly matching TRBD2 (5 bases). Germline V gene sequence: CDR1 SEHNR, CDR2 FQNEAQ (reference sequence). This CDR3 contains 16 residues. CDR3 sequence (DNA): TGTGCCAGAAGCTTAACCACCGCGGCGGGTCAAGAGACCCAGTACTTC. Amino acids: CARSLTTAAGQETQYF.

The V call is TRBV4-3, the J call TRBJ1-3, with D hard to call. V was trimmed by 0 bases and J by 0 bases, leaving 9 bases between them. The CDR3 is made up of 16 amino acids. Germline V gives CDR1 LGHNA, CDR2 YSLEER. CDR3 sequence: CASSQDLRASGNTIYF. The CDR3 DNA sequence: TGCGCCAGCAGCCAAGATCTTCGCGCCTCTGGAAACACCATATATTTT.

By sample share, this clonotype is medium-sized (0.01 to 0.1%). The chain uses TRBV6-5 and TRBJ1-2; D gene unclear. The CDR3 is 12 amino acids. Germline V gene data show CDR1 as MNHEY and CDR2 as SVGAGI. V lost 6 bases and J lost 7, with 12 bases in between. The CDR3 sequence is CASRGRSGGYTF. The CDR3 nucleotides read TGTGCCAGCAGGGGGAGGTCGGGTGGCTACACCTTC.

The chain carries TRBV5-4 and TRBJ1-1; no clear D. V gave up 0 bases and J gave up 0 bases, with 3 bases separating them. Germline values: CDR1 SGHNT, CDR2 YYREEE (reference sequence). The CDR3 loop spans 13 amino acids. The CDR3 protein is CASSLAVNTEAFF. For the CDR3, the DNA is TGTGCCAGCAGCTTGGCGGTGAACACTGAAGCTTTCTTT.

The sample holds one count of this clonotype. This chain connects TRBV7-2 to TRBJ2-3, with 9 bases that match TRBD2. Germline CDR1 reads SGHTA; CDR2 reads FQGNSA. The CDR3 has 15 residues. V shed 5 bases, J shed 3 bases, and the junction held 6 bases outside the gene matches. CDR3 protein: CASSLGAGGTDTQYF. The DNA of the CDR3 is TGTGCCAGCAGCCTAGGGGCGGGGGGGACAGATACGCAGTATTTT.